The T cell receptor beta chain described here comes from a study of shared clonotypes between healthy human individuals (dated by TCRdb to 2018 to 2021). With respect to the entire study: The cohort comprised two women and a few men aged 18 to 49 years. To estimate repertoire size and how much clonotypes are shared between individuals, the study performed deep sequencing of blood TCR repertoires from a handful of healthy adults. To increase sequencing depth and limit assay-specific biases, different laboratories used diverse techniques to prepare libraries and sequence TCR repertoires. Each donor's leukapheresis produced roughly between roughly 0.85 and 10 billion PBMCs. The paper as a whole reports these results and caveats: Based on pairwise subsampling, the degree of clonotype sharing among donors was expected to be affected by sequencing depth. Sampling was restricted to blood, and TCR repertoires in tissues likely differ from the TCR repertoires found in blood. The genetic and exposure-history diversity represented was limited by the small number of donors.

The donors were healthy, HIV-negative adults with no recently reported acute infections or vaccinations. Only Caucasian adults living in Nashville, Tennessee, USA were represented among the donors. For unsorted samples, about 90 million PBMCs were counted and genomic DNA was extracted with the QIAamp DNA Blood Mini kit. Blood was obtained by leukapheresis, after which PBMCs were separated by Ficoll-Histopaque density gradient centrifugation and cryopreserved in liquid nitrogen vapor phase. V has 4 bases trimmed and J has 8 bases trimmed; junction bases matching no gene number 6. From the cysteine through the phenylalanine, the CDR3 covers 13 amino acids. The entry retains the CDR3 DNA only, 39 bases that are in frame from base 1. CDR1 and CDR2 are drawn from the germline V gene: SQVTM, ANQGSEA. With respect to this clone: The target of this receptor is not known. Base qualities are not provided; no much larger clone lies one nucleotide away.

TCR CDR3 regions were amplified from genomic DNA by multiplex PCR using the deep immunoSEQ assay. Genomic DNA extracted from each cell subset was distributed evenly over all wells of several immunoSEQ 96-well plates, and each plate served as one replicate. For unsorted PBMC, approximately 290 ng of genomic DNA, equivalent to around 30,000 T cell genomes, went into each replicate PCR. Genomic DNA from unsorted PBMC was sequenced over ten immunoSEQ deep assay plates. Purified libraries were measured with a Qubit 3.0 fluorometer, size-checked on a Bioanalyzer 2100, and measured again with the KAPA Library Quantification kit. Every immunoSEQ 96-well plate was sequenced on a separate single-read 150-cycle Illumina NextSeq 550 flow cell. Processing in the source paper ran as follows. Because the immunoSEQ output included only junctional sequences and no quality scores, the filtering could not be the same as the filtering used for full-length reads. To assign V/J genes and CDR3, sequences were annotated using PyIR, a Python wrapper for IgBLAST v1.9, with IMGT germline references. Reads were filtered out if the reads had weak V/J assignments (E-value above 1e-6), no CDR3, stop codons, out-of-frame junctions, or ambiguous translated residues. V3J clonotypes were defined by identical inferred V gene, J gene, and CDR3 amino acid sequence. The percentage overlap between two repertoires was calculated by dividing the number of shared unique clonotypes by the size of the smaller repertoire. Three approaches were used to assess repertoire richness: RTK rarefaction, the Chao1 estimator, and Recon v2.1 estimates of unobserved clonotypes. What TCRdb holds here is the immuneACCESS table cut down to in-frame rearrangements. Part of the clones is not present; checked against another copy, under half of the missing clones reflect an unresolved V gene, and the others are unexplained. That table furnishes V, J and clone size, whereas the DNA furnished D and trimming. The sample table contains hundreds of thousands of clones; only one count was recorded for approximately 71% of them. The top ten clonotypes cover 12% of the sample.

This receptor was taken from a woman in her forties in good health. Some clones in this sample may be carry-over from other donors' samples. The sample comprised PBMCs. The chain joins TRBV29-1 to TRBJ2-1; TRBD2 aligns with 9 central bases. The nucleotide sequence is given as TGCAGCGTTGTGCCCCTAGCGGGATATGAGCAGTTCTTC. This codes for CSVVPLAGYEQFF.